The clone carrying this T cell receptor beta chain occurred once. This record belongs to a study of T cell responses to AZD1222 COVID-19 vaccine. Clones were sequenced by immunoSEQ multiplex PCR, and TCRdb holds only the in-frame ones, with some missing. The sample has around 100,000 clones, 90% seen once; the top ten hold around 8%. The specimen was peripheral blood, collected on day 0 of AZD1222 vaccination. This TCR came from an adult in good health.

The CDR3, as DNA: TGTGCCAGCATTGGCAGGGGGCGGGCCGGGGAGCTGTTTTTT. Protein product: CASIGRGRAGELFF. The genes are TRBV11-1 and TRBJ2-2; 8 bases agree with TRBD1. Germline V gene data show CDR1 as SGHAT and CDR2 as FQDESV (reference sequence). With V trimmed by 7 bases and J by 6 bases, 7 bases remained unmatched. The CDR3 covers 14 residues.